The rows below give T cell receptor beta chains drawn from one sample of a study of T cells in Graves' hyperthyroidism and ophthalmopathy. TCRdb re-called the multiplex PCR reads through MiXCR, storing one row per CDR3 protein. Seen here are fewer than 350,000 distinct CDR3 sequences, under 25% observed once, and the top ten hold less than 65%. The sample taken for sequencing was blood. These receptors originate from a woman aged 45-65 years with Graves' hyperthyroidism. CDR3s include the opening cysteine and the closing phenylalanine or tryptophan. D genes are given only for firm matches. Size tells how often a clone was seen (once, few, many) or the class of an expanded clone, and some rows leave it out.

D gene,clone size,J gene,V gene,CDR3 DNA,CDR3 protein
-,many,TRBJ2-7,TRBV3-1,TGTGCCAGCAGTGAGACATTTACCTACGAGCAGTACTTC,CASSETFTYEQYF
-,few,TRBJ2-4,TRBV5-1,TGCGCCAGTTACCCGGACCCCTCTGGCAAAAACATTCAGTACTTC,CASYPDPSGKNIQYF
-,-,TRBJ2-1,TRBV12-3/TRBV12-4,TGTGCCAGCAGATCCCATGACCTGGATGAGCAGTTCTTC,CASRSHDLDEQFF
-,-,TRBJ2-5,TRBV3-1,-,CASSPRRAGAQYF
-,many,TRBJ2-7,TRBV12-3/TRBV12-4,TGTGCCAGCAGTTTACCAGGCGATCCCTACGAGCAGTACTTC,CASSLPGDPYEQYF
TRBD2,-,TRBJ2-5,TRBV9,TGTGCCAGCAGCGTAGGGCTAGCGGAGAAAACCCAGGGGACCCAGTACTTC,CASSVGLAEKTQGTQYF
TRBD2,-,TRBJ2-1,TRBV19,TGTGCCAGTAGTTCCTCCCGGGGGGGTGCGTCGCAGTTCTTC,CASSSSRGGASQFF
TRBD1,-,TRBJ1-2,TRBV7-9,TGTGCCAGCAGCTCCCGGGACAGGAAAGATCACTATGGCTACACCTTC,CASSSRDRKDHYGYTF
-,few,TRBJ1-1,TRBV25-1,TGTGCCAGCAGTGACTCGGACAGTACTGAAGCTTTCTTT,CASSDSDSTEAFF
TRBD2,-,TRBJ2-7,TRBV12-3/TRBV12-4,TGTGCCAGCAGTTTAGGGGCTAGCGGGGGGAGCTCCTACGAGCAGTACTTC,CASSLGASGGSSYEQYF
-,few,TRBJ2-5,TRBV25-1,TGTGCCAGCAGCGGAAGGCGGTACCAAGAGACCCAGTACTTC,CASSGRRYQETQYF
TRBD2,many,TRBJ2-5,TRBV10-3,TGTGCCACGTATCCTGGGCGGGGGACCCAAGAGACCCAGTACTTC,CATYPGRGTQETQYF
-,few,TRBJ2-5,TRBV5-1,TGCGCCAGCAGCTCCCTCTGGGGTGCCCAGTACTTC,CASSSLWGAQYF
-,many,TRBJ1-1,TRBV6-1,TGTGCCAGCCCGGGACGGCAAAACACTGAAGCTTTCTTT,CASPGRQNTEAFF
TRBD1,many,TRBJ2-7,TRBV11-2,TGTGCCAGCAGCTCGCCGGGACAGAGCTCCTACGAGCAGTACTTC,CASSSPGQSSYEQYF
-,many,TRBJ2-3,TRBV2,TGTGCCAGCGGGCAGGTCGGGGAGGTCACAGATACGCAGTATTTT,CASGQVGEVTDTQYF
-,many,TRBJ1-1,TRBV6-2/TRBV6-3,TGTGCCAGCAGTTACTCCCCGGGATCCACTGAAGCTTTCTTT,CASSYSPGSTEAFF
-,-,TRBJ1-2,TRBV25-1,TGTGCCAGCAGTGAGCCAGGGAAGTACTATGGCTACACCTTC,CASSEPGKYYGYTF
TRBD2,-,TRBJ2-1,TRBV9,TGTGCCAGCACCCGACAGCCCGGGGGGGGCGGGGGTGAGCAGTTCTTC,CASTRQPGGGGGEQFF
TRBD1,many,TRBJ2-1,TRBV5-1,TGCGCCAGCAGCCCCGGGACAGGGCTGGGGGAGCAGTTCTTC,CASSPGTGLGEQFF
TRBD1,many,TRBJ2-7,TRBV20-1,TGCAGTGCCCCCCGGGACAGGGGCTACGAGCAGTACTTC,CSAPRDRGYEQYF
-,few,TRBJ2-5,TRBV5-4,TGTGCCAGCAGCTGGACTACCCAAGAGACCCAGTACTTC,CASSWTTQETQYF
TRBD2,-,TRBJ2-5,TRBV5-1,TGCGCCAGCAGCTTGGTGCTAGCGGGGGGGCAGGAGACCCAGTACTTC,CASSLVLAGGQETQYF
-,many,TRBJ1-1,TRBV29-1,TGCAGCGTAAACAGGAACGTGGACACTGAAGCTTTCTTT,CSVNRNVDTEAFF
-,few,TRBJ2-7,TRBV6-1,TGTGCCAGCAGTGAAGCCAGGATGACAGCCTACGAGCAGTACTTC,CASSEARMTAYEQYF
-,few,TRBJ1-1,TRBV6-2/TRBV6-3,TGTGCCAGTAAGATCCCTAACACTGAAGCTTTCTTT,CASKIPNTEAFF
-,-,TRBJ1-5,TRBV28,TGTGCCAGCAGCCACCAATTCCAAGGCAGCAATCAGCCCCAGCATTTT,CASSHQFQGSNQPQHF
-,-,TRBJ2-1,TRBV7-9,TGTGCCAGCAGCTCCAATTACAATGAGCAGTTCTTC,CASSSNYNEQFF
-,-,TRBJ1-5,TRBV28,TGTGCCAGCAGTTTACCTACGAGTGGCAATCAGCCCCAGCATTTT,CASSLPTSGNQPQHF
-,-,TRBJ1-1,TRBV3-1,TGTGCCAGTAGCCTAAGTCCCCACGGCAACACTGGAGCTTTCTTT,CASSLSPHGNTGAFF